Below are 21 T cell receptor beta chains sequenced from a single sample in a study of cytomegalovirus exposure and HLA in healthy donors. Use of 60 Vbeta and 13 Jbeta primers characterized the PCR. Produced via immunoSEQ multiplex PCR; TCRdb's table is partial and in-frame only. The table records around 90,000 clones, about four fifths of them present only once. The sample comprised PBMCs. These receptors were collected from a male donor in good health and CMV-seropositive.

The V and J genes are TRBV7-9 and TRBJ1-4; 8 nucleotides line up with TRBD1. This CDR3 has 15 amino acids. Per germline, CDR1 SEHNR and CDR2 FQNEAQ (reference sequence). The junction had 4 bases not matched to a gene; V was cut back by 1 base and J by 6 bases. The CDR3 DNA reads as TGTGCCAGCAGCTTAGGCTCAGGGGGCTATGAAAAACTGTTTTTT. Protein sequence: CASSLGSGGYEKLFF.

This chain uses TRBV5-1 with TRBJ1-4; 12 nucleotides agree with TRBD1. The CDR3 is 17 amino acids. Trimming removed 1 base from V and 5 bases from J; junction bases left unmatched: 6. Germline values: CDR1 SGHRS, CDR2 YFSETQ. The CDR3 reads CASSLTGQGARNEKLFF. CDR3 nucleotides: TGCGCCAGCAGCTTGACGGGACAGGGGGCCCGAAATGAAAAACTGTTTTTT. The variable domain in full, with the rest retrieved from reference TRBV5-1 and TRBJ1-4, is KAGVTQTPRYLIKTRGQQVTLSCSPISGHRSVSWYQQTPGQGLQFLFEYFSETQRNKGNFPGRFSGRQFSNSRSEMNVSTLELGDSALYLCASSLTGQGARNEKLFFGSGTQLSVL.

In DNA, the CDR3 is TGCGCCAGCAGCCAACTCGGGACTAACTATGGCTACACCTTC. This translates into CASSQLGTNYGYTF. The chain combines TRBV4-1 with TRBJ1-2; D is unresolved. The germline gives CDR1 MGHRA, CDR2 YSYEKL. The CDR3 runs to 14 residues. V was cut by 2 bases and J by 0 bases, with 7 bases left in between.

There are a few counts of this clone. CDR3 in DNA: TGTGCCAGCAGCTTAGGACAGGGGCCGAGGATGAAACTGTTTTTT. Translation: CASSLGQGPRMKLFF. The chain is built from TRBV7-2 and TRBJ1-4; 8 bases agree with TRBD1. Losses at the gene ends were 1 base for V and 11 bases for J; bases not matched to a gene: 9. Germline values: CDR1 SGHTA, CDR2 FQGNSA. The CDR3 spans 15 residues.

CDR3 bases: TGTGCCAGCAGTGTGACAGGCGTTAACTATGGCTACACCTTC. Protein product: CASSVTGVNYGYTF. The chain carries TRBV25-1 and TRBJ1-2, with a weak D call TRBD1 (6 bases). The CDR3 spans 14 residues. The germline CDR1 and CDR2 sequences are MGHDK and SYGVNS. Trimming cost V 4 bases and J 1 base, with 10 bases left between them.

The V and J genes are TRBV18 and TRBJ1-1, with 8 bases that match TRBD1. This CDR3 contains 14 residues. The ends lost 5 bases at V and 4 bases at J; junction bases unmatched: 6. Germline values: CDR1 KGHSH, CDR2 LQKENI. The CDR3 nucleotides read TGTGCCAGCTCATTGGGACAGGTGGGCACTGAAGCTTTCTTT. Protein: CASSLGQVGTEAFF.

The V and J genes are TRBV7-9 and TRBJ2-7; perhaps TRBD2 as D (6 bases). The V gene's germline CDR1 is SEHNR and CDR2 FQNEAQ (reference sequence). This CDR3 is 13 amino acids long. Trimming cost V 4 bases and J 2 bases, with 9 bases left between them. CDR3 region: CASSSRGTYEQYF. The CDR3 bases are TGTGCCAGCAGCTCCCGGGGGACCTACGAGCAGTACTTC.

This chain uses TRBV6-4 with TRBJ1-1, with TRBD1 matching over 10 bases. CDR1 and CDR2 (germline): MRHNA, SNTAGT. The J segment lost 11 bases and the V segment lost 6 bases, leaving 9 bases of the junction unmatched. The CDR3 runs 13 residues. DNA for the CDR3: TGTGCCAGCAGGGGACAGGGGTTCGGGGTGGCTTTCTTT. This sequence encodes CASRGQGFGVAFF.

The chain carries TRBV25-1 and TRBJ1-5; 7 bases align to TRBD1. CDR1 MGHDK and CDR2 SYGVNS come from the germline V gene. Unmatched junction bases numbered 4, after V lost 2 bases and J lost 3 bases. This CDR3 has 15 amino acids. Here the CDR3 reads CASSEGTGVNQPQHF. In DNA form, the CDR3 reads TGTGCCAGCAGTGAAGGAACAGGGGTCAATCAGCCCCAGCATTTT.

The rearrangement joins TRBV7-9 to TRBJ1-1; 11 nucleotides agree with TRBD1. Per germline, CDR1 SEHNR and CDR2 FQNEAQ (reference sequence). Trimming took 0 bases from V and 4 from J; bases not matched to a gene: 1. This CDR3 has 15 amino acids. The DNA of the CDR3 is TGTGCCAGCAGCTTAGCTGGGACAGGGGGCACTGAAGCTTTCTTT. Protein: CASSLAGTGGTEAFF. Based on the CDR3 plus reference TRBV7-9 and TRBJ1-1, the full variable domain is DTGVSQNPRHKITKRGQNVTFRCDPISEHNRLYWYRQTLGQGPEFLTYFQNEAQLEKSRLLSDRFSAERPKGSFSTLEIQRTEQGDSAMYLCASSLAGTGGTEAFFGQGTRLTVV.

This chain links TRBV6-1 with TRBJ1-5; D possibly corresponds to TRBD1 (6 bases). The ends were cut back, 5 bases at V and 2 bases at J, with 10 bases in the middle. The CDR3 is 14 amino acids. Per germline, CDR1 MNHNS and CDR2 SASEGT. The CDR3 here is CASSFRGGNQPQHF. The CDR3 DNA reads as TGTGCCAGCAGTTTCAGGGGCGGCAATCAGCCCCAGCATTTT.

The chain recombines TRBV7-2 with TRBJ2-3; TRBD1 agrees at 7 bases. The trim removed 5 bases at V and 6 bases at J, leaving 11 bases unmatched. This CDR3 is built from 15 residues. CDR1 is SGHTA and CDR2 is FQGNSA in the germline V gene. In nucleotides, the CDR3 is TGTGCCAGCAGCGGGTCAGGGGGATTAGCGGATACGCAGTATTTT. It translates to CASSGSGGLADTQYF.

This chain joins TRBV5-1 and TRBJ2-1; 15 positions agree with TRBD2. The CDR3 is 16 amino acids. Losses at the gene ends were 4 bases for V and 7 bases for J; bases not matched to a gene: 6. Germline loops: CDR1 SGHRS, CDR2 YFSETQ. Here the CDR3 reads CASSPPGLAGGNEQFF. The CDR3 DNA reads as TGCGCCAGCAGCCCGCCCGGACTAGCGGGGGGGAATGAGCAGTTCTTC. Supplemented by reference TRBV5-1 and TRBJ2-1, the full variable domain reads KAGVTQTPRYLIKTRGQQVTLSCSPISGHRSVSWYQQTPGQGLQFLFEYFSETQRNKGNFPGRFSGRQFSNSRSEMNVSTLELGDSALYLCASSPPGLAGGNEQFFGPGTRLTVL.

The chain joins TRBV2 to TRBJ2-2, with D perhaps matching TRBD1 (5 bases). The CDR3 is 15 amino acids. Per germline, CDR1 SNHLY and CDR2 FYNNEI. The V and J ends lost 2 bases and 3 bases respectively, with 10 bases between them. The CDR3: CASSERQGDTGELFF. The CDR3 DNA sequence: TGTGCCAGCAGTGAAAGGCAGGGTGACACCGGGGAGCTGTTTTTT.

This rearrangement joins TRBV7-6 to TRBJ1-2; tentative D call: TRBD1 (5 bases). V lost 1 base to trimming and J lost 4 bases, with 13 bases between them. From germline, CDR1 is SGHVS and CDR2 FNYEAQ. CDR3 size: 15 residues. The CDR3 protein is CASSLGTGVGYGYTF. The CDR3 DNA sequence: TGTGCCAGCAGCTTAGGAACAGGAGTTGGCTATGGCTACACCTTC.

The chain uses TRBV6-5 and TRBJ2-2; possibly TRBD2 for D (5 bases). The CDR3 extends over 15 amino acids. V was shortened by 6 bases and J by 6 bases, with 17 bases between the two germline ends. Germline assignment: CDR1 MNHEY and CDR2 SVGAGI. The CDR3 DNA reads TGTGCCAGCAGGGCGGGTCCATTAGTCGCCGGGGAGCTGTTTTTT. Translation gives CASRAGPLVAGELFF.

The rearrangement links TRBV30 to TRBJ2-3, with 11 nucleotides matching TRBD2. Unmatched junction bases numbered 3, after V lost 2 bases and J lost 2 bases. CDR1 is GTSNPN, CDR2 SVGIG, per germline (reference sequence). The CDR3 has 15 amino acids. CDR3 sequence: CAWSPGLADTDTQYF. The CDR3, as DNA: TGTGCCTGGAGTCCGGGACTAGCGGACACAGATACGCAGTATTTT. The variable domain in full, with the rest retrieved from reference TRBV30 and TRBJ2-3, is SQTIHQWPATLVQPVGSPLSLECTVEGTSNPNLYWYRQAAGRGLQLLFYSVGIGQISSEVPQNLSASRPQDRQFILSSKKLLLSDSGFYLCAWSPGLADTDTQYFGPGTRLTVL.

This chain uses TRBV5-1 with TRBJ2-3; TRBD2 matches at 8 bases. CDR1 and CDR2 from the germline V gene are SGHRS and YFSETQ. With V trimmed by 5 bases and J by 1 base, 9 bases remained unmatched. The CDR3 is 16 residues long. CDR3: CASSNQRGKGTDTQYF. The CDR3, as DNA: TGCGCCAGCAGTAACCAGCGGGGGAAGGGCACAGATACGCAGTATTTT.

V is TRBV6-6 and J is TRBJ1-1; tentative D call: TRBD1 (6 bases). The CDR3 covers 14 residues. From germline, CDR1 is MNHNY and CDR2 SVGAGI (reference sequence). Trimming cost V 2 bases and J 1 base, with 8 bases left between them. The CDR3 sequence is CASSYQGQNTEAFF. The CDR3 bases are TGTGCCAGCAGTTACCAGGGACAGAACACTGAAGCTTTCTTT.

The chain couples TRBV19 to TRBJ2-2; D gene unclear. CDR1 and CDR2 from the germline V gene are LNHDA and SQIVND (reference sequence). The CDR3 covers 12 residues. V gave up 5 bases and J gave up 5 bases, with 6 bases separating them. Here the CDR3 reads CASSPRTGELFF. The CDR3 coding sequence is TGTGCCAGTAGTCCCAGAACCGGGGAGCTGTTTTTT.

This rearrangement joins TRBV15 to TRBJ2-1; 9 positions match TRBD2. CDR1 is LNHNV, CDR2 YYDKDF, per germline (reference sequence). The CDR3 length is 15 residues. V trimming: 5 bases; J trimming: 4 bases; junction bases outside the gene matches: 6. In nucleotides, the CDR3 is TGTGCCACCAGCCTCAGCGGGGGGCCTTACAATGAGCAGTTCTTC. This translates into CATSLSGGPYNEQFF. The full variable domain, with the rest looked up from reference TRBV15 and TRBJ2-1, is DAMVIQNPRYQVTQFGKPVTLSCSQTLNHNVMYWYQQKSSQAPKLLFHYYDKDFNNEADTPDNFQSRRPNTSFCFLDIRSPGLGDTAMYLCATSLSGGPYNEQFFGPGTRLTVL.